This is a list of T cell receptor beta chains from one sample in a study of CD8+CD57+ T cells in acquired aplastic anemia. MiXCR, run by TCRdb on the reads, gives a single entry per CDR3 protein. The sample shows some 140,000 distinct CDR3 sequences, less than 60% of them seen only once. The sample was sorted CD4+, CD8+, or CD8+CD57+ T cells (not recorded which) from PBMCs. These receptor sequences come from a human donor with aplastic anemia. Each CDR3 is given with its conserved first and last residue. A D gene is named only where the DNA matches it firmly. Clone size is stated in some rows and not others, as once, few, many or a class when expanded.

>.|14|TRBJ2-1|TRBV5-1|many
TGCGCCAGCAGCCTCTACCCGGACCTGGCCCTAGAGTTCTTC
CASSLYPDLALEFF
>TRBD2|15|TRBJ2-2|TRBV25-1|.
TGTGCCAGCAGTCCATGGACTAGCGACACCGGGGAGCTGTTTTTT
CASSPWTSDTGELFF
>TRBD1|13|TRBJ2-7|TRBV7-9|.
TGTGCCAGCACCTCAGACAGGGGGGGAGAGCAGTACTTC
CASTSDRGGEQYF
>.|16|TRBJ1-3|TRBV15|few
TGTGCCACCAGCAGAGGACTGGGAATCTCTGGAAACACCATATATTTT
CATSRGLGISGNTIYF
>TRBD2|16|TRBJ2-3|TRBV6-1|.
TGTGCCAGCAGCGAGGGACTAGCGGGAGGCACAGATACGCAGTATTTT
CASSEGLAGGTDTQYF
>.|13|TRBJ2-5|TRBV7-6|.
TGTGCCAGCAGCTTAGTAACAGGGGAGACCCAGTACTTC
CASSLVTGETQYF
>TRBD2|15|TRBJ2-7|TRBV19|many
TGTGCCAGTAGTCTGGGGACTAGCGGGGGCTACGAGCAGTACTTC
CASSLGTSGGYEQYF
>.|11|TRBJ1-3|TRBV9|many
TGTGCCAGCAAGTCTGGAAACACCATATATTTT
CASKSGNTIYF
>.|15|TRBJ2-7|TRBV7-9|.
TGTGCCAGCGGGCCCGTCCGGGACACGGTCGACGAGCAGTACTTC
CASGPVRDTVDEQYF
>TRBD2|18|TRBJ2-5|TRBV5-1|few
TGCGCCAGCAGCCCGGGGGGTGTCTCCCGGGAGTTCCAAGAGACCCAGTACTTC
CASSPGGVSREFQETQYF
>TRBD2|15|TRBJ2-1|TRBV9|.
TGTGCCAGCAGCGTAGGCGGGGGGCCATACAATGAGCAGTTCTTC
CASSVGGGPYNEQFF
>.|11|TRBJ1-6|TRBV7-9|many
TGTGCCAGCAGCCTTAATTCACCCCTCCACTTT
CASSLNSPLHF
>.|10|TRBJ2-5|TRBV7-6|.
TGTGCCAGCAGCGGGGTGTCCCAGTACTTC
CASSGVSQYF
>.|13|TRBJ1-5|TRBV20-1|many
TGCAGTGCTGAGGACACGTTCAATCAGCCCCAGCATTTT
CSAEDTFNQPQHF
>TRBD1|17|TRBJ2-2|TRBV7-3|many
TGTGCCAGCGCCTTTGATACCGGACAGGGTGGGACCGGGGAGCTGTTTTTT
CASAFDTGQGGTGELFF
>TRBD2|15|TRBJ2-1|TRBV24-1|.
TGTGCCACCAGTGACGGGGGGGGCCCCTACAATGAGCAGCTCTTC
CATSDGGGPYNEQLF
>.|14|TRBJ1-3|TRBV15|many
TGTGCCACCAGCAGAGAAGGGTCCGGAAACACCATATATTTT
CATSREGSGNTIYF
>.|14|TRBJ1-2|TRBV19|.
TGTGCCAGTAGTGACACCGCGAATAACTATGGCTACACCTTC
CASSDTANNYGYTF
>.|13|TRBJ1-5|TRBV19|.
TGTGCCAGTAGTATCCGGGACACTCAGCCCCAGCATTTT
CASSIRDTQPQHF
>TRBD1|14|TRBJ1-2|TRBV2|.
TGTGCCAGCAGCCAAGAGGGGGCAGAGGGTGGCTACACCTTC
CASSQEGAEGGYTF
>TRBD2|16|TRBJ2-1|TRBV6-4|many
TGTGCCAGCAGTGTTTCCGGGACTAGCGGGCCCAATGAGCAGTTCTTC
CASSVSGTSGPNEQFF
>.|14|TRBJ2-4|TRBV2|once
TGTGCCAGCAGTGGTGCAGGGTCCAAAAACATTCAGTACTTC
CASSGAGSKNIQYF
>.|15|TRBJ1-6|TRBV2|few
TGTGCCAGCAGCGCGTCGAGGCCGGGGAATTCACCCCTCCACTTT
CASSASRPGNSPLHF
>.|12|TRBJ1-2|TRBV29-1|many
TGCAGCGGTATAAACCGGGACTATGGCTACACCTTC
CSGINRDYGYTF
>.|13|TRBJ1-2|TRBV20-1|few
TGCAGTGCTGGGCGCGGGGATAGCTATGGCTACACCTTC
CSAGRGDSYGYTF
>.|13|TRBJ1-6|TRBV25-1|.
TGTGCCAGCAGTACCAAGCAAAATTCACCCCTCCACTTT
CASSTKQNSPLHF
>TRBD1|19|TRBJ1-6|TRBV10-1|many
TGCGCCAGCAGTGCCGGAGGGACAGGGGGCGCGAGAGCTAATTCACCCCTCCACTTT
CASSAGGTGGARANSPLHF
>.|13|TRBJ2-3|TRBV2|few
TGTGCCAGCAGTCCCCCGGGGGGCGATACGCAGTATTTT
CASSPPGGDTQYF
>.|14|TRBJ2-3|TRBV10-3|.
TGTGCCATCAGCGATACAGGGTTAGCGGATACGCAGTATTTT
CAISDTGLADTQYF
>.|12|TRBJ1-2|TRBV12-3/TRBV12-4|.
TGTGCCAGCAGTCTAACCTCTTATGGCTACACCTTC
CASSLTSYGYTF
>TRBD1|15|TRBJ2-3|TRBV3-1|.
TGTGCTAGCAGCCCCGGGACAGGGTCGTCCGATACGCAGTATTTT
CASSPGTGSSDTQYF
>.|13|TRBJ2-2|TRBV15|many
TGTGCCACCACTCGGGGGACGACCGGGGAGCTGTTTTTT
CATTRGTTGELFF
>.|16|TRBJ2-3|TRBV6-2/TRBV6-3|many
TGTGCCAGCAGTTACATAGAGCGGAGCGAGGCAGATACGCAGTATTTT
CASSYIERSEADTQYF
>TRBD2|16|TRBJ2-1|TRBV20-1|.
TGCAGTGCTAGAGATCAGGGACTAGCGGGATGGGGTGAGCAGTTCTTC
CSARDQGLAGWGEQFF
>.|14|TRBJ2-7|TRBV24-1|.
TGTGCCACCAGTACCGGGACTCCTCCGTACGAGCAGTACTTC
CATSTGTPPYEQYF
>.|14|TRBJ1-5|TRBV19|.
TGTGCCAGTAGTAATCAAGGAACTAATCAGCCCCAGCATTTT
CASSNQGTNQPQHF
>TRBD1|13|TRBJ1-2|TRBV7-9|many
TGTGCCAGCAGCGCGGACAGGGTGTCCGGCTACACCTTC
CASSADRVSGYTF
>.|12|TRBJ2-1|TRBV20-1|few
TGCAGTGCTCCGGGGCGTTGGAATGAGCAGTTCTTC
CSAPGRWNEQFF
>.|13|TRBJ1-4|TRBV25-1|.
TGTGCCAGCAATGGCCGGAGAAATGAAAAACTGTTTTTT
CASNGRRNEKLFF
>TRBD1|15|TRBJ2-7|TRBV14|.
TGTGCCAGCAGCCGCCGGGACAGGGAAACGTACGAGCAGTACTTC
CASSRRDRETYEQYF
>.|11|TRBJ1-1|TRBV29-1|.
TGCAGCGTTGTCCGGGACACTGAAGCTTTCTTT
CSVVRDTEAFF
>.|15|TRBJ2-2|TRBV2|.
TGTGCCGGCCGTGGGGGGATAGGGAACACCGGGGAGCTGTTTTTT
CAGRGGIGNTGELFF
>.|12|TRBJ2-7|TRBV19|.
TGTGCCAGTAGTATTGGACTTGACGAGCAGTACTTC
CASSIGLDEQYF
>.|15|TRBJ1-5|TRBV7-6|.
TGTGCCAGCAGCCCTATACAGGGTGGCAATCAGCCCCAGCATTTT
CASSPIQGGNQPQHF
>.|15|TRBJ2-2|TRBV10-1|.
TGCGCCAGCAGTGATCAGGGTCCGAACACCGGGGAGCTGTTTTTT
CASSDQGPNTGELFF
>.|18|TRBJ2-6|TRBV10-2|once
TGCGCCAGCAGTGAGTCAGGGATCCTTTTCTCTGGGGCCAACGTCCTGACTTTC
CASSESGILFSGANVLTF
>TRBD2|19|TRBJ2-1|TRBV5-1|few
TGCGCCAGCAGCTTGCATGGTATAGCGGGGGGGGGCTCCTACAATGAGCAGTTCTTC
CASSLHGIAGGGSYNEQFF